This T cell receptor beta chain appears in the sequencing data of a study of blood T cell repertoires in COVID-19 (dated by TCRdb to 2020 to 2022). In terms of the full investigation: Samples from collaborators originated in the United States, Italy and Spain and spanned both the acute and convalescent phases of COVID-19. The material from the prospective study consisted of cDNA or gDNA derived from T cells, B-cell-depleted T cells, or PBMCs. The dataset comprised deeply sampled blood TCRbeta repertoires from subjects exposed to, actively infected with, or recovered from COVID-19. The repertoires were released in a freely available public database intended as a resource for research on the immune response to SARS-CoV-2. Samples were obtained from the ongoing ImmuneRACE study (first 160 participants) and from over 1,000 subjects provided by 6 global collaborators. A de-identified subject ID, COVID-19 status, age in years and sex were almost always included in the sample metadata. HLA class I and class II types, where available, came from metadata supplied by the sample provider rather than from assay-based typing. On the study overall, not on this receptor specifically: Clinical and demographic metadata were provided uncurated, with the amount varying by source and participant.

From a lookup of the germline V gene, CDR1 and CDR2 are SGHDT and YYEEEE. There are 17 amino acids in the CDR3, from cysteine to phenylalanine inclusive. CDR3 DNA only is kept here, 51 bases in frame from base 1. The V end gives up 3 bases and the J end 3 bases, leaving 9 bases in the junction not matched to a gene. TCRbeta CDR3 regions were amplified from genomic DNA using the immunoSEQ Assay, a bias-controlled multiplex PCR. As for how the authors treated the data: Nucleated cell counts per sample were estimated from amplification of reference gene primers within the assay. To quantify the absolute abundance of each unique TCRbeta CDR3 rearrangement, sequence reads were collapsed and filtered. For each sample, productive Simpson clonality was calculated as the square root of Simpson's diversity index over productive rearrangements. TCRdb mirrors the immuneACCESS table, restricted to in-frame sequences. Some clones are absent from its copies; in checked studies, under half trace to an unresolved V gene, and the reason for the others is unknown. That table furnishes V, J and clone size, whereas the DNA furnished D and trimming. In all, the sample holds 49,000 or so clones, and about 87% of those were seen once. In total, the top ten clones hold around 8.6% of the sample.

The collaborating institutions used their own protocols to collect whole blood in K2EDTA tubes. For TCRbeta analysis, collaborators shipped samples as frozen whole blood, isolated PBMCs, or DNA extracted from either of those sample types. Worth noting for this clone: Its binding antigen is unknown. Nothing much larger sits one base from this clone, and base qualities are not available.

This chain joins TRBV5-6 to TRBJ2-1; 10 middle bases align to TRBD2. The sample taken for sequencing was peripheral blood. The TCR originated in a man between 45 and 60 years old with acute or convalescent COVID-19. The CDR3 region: CASSWARASGSYNEQFF. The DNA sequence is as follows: TGTGCCAGCAGCTGGGCGCGAGCTAGCGGGAGCTACAATGAGCAGTTCTTC.